This T cell receptor beta chain was captured by sequencing in a study of blood T cell repertoires in COVID-19. CDR1 and CDR2 from the germline V gene are LGHDT and YNNKEL (reference sequence). CDR3 length: 15 residues. With 1 base removed from V and 1 base from J, the gap between germline ends came to 10 bases. Assay: immunoSEQ multiplex PCR; the TCRdb copy retains only in-frame clones and omits some. Among roughly 100,000 clones, approximately 91% were seen once, and the ten largest hold about 1.8%. The receptor was isolated from a human donor with active COVID-19. The donor label of this sample is uncertain. The chain has TRBV3-1 (or the pseudogene TRBV3-2) and TRBJ1-1, with D possibly TRBD1 on 5 matching bases. Sample: peripheral blood. The CDR3 nucleotides are TGTGCCAGCAGCCAAGGACAGTCAGGGAACACTGAAGCTTTCTTT. Translated: CASSQGQSGNTEAFF.